These 20 T cell receptor beta chains share one sample of origin, sequenced in a study of T cell repertoires in cytomegalovirus infection (dated by TCRdb to about 2019). The instrument was an Illumina HiSeq 1500. TCRdb cleaned the public reads at Q25 with fastp, built clones with MiXCR and kept in-frame beta chains. Identical CDR3 proteins give one entry, which carries the most common genes and DNA. Here the sample has over 450,000 distinct CDR3 sequences; about 11% occur a single time. The ten most abundant clones make up about a tenth of the sample. The sequenced sample was PBMCs. The receptors here all came from a human donor in good health (CMV status not recorded). Some clones in this sample may be carry-over from other donors' samples.

A note on this clonotype: A clone one base away is much larger, so this may be a read error. The chain employs TRBV7-3 and TRBJ2-7; the match to TRBD2 covers 8 bases. The CDR3 is 13 amino acids. Per the germline V gene, CDR1 is SGHTA and CDR2 is FQGTGA. The CDR3 loop reads CAGSSVAGSEQYF. CDR3 nucleotide sequence: TGTGCCGGCAGCTCGGTAGCGGGATCCGAGCAGTACTTC.

Many counts were recorded for this clonotype. The V call is TRBV7-9, the J call TRBJ2-1, with no clear D. Germline V gene lookup returns CDR1 SEHNR and CDR2 FQNEAQ (reference sequence). V gave up 6 bases and J gave up 9 bases, with 9 bases separating them. CDR3 length: 11 amino acids. This chain's CDR3 is CASRIGVEQFF. CDR3 bases: TGTGCCAGCAGGATAGGTGTTGAGCAGTTCTTC.

This clonotype was seen more than once but under ten times. The rearrangement links TRBV5-1 to TRBJ2-7; TRBD2 agrees at 13 bases. With 3 bases clipped from V and 3 bases from J, the junction kept 3 bases outside the gene matches. The CDR3 runs 15 residues. Germline V gene data show CDR1 as SGHRS and CDR2 as YFSETQ. The CDR3: CASSSTSGGIYEQYF. CDR3 DNA: TGCGCCAGCAGCTCGACTAGCGGGGGGATCTACGAGCAGTACTTC.

V and J are TRBV5-5 and TRBJ1-1, with 10 positions matching TRBD1. From germline, CDR1 is SGHKS and CDR2 YYEKEE (reference sequence). J gave up 0 bases and V 4 bases, and 9 bases lay outside the gene matches. This CDR3 has 17 amino acids. CDR3 nucleotide sequence: TGTGCCAGCAGCAGACCCTGGGACAGGGGTATGAACACTGAAGCTTTCTTT. Residues: CASSRPWDRGMNTEAFF.

This clonotype was seen more than once but under ten times. The chain links TRBV27 to TRBJ2-3; D remains ambiguous. CDR3 length equals 14 residues. CDR1 is MNHEY and CDR2 is SMNVEV in the germline V gene (reference sequence). Trimming cost V 5 bases and J 6 bases, with 15 bases left between them. In DNA form, the CDR3 reads TGTGCCAGCAGTCTCCAACCGGTTCGCGATACGCAGTATTTT. It encodes CASSLQPVRDTQYF.

This clonotype was observed at least ten times. The genes are TRBV5-1 and TRBJ2-1; D gene ambiguous. The CDR3 is 13 amino acids. V lost 1 base and J lost 5, with 7 bases in between. CDR1 SGHRS and CDR2 YFSETQ come from the germline V gene. The CDR3 here is CASSLQLDNEQFF. The CDR3 coding sequence is TGCGCCAGCAGCTTGCAACTGGACAATGAGCAGTTCTTC.

This clonotype came up a few times. The chain joins TRBV2 to TRBJ1-1, with TRBD1 identical over 8 bases. The CDR3 totals 14 residues. Germline V gene sequence: CDR1 SNHLY, CDR2 FYNNEI. V lost 7 bases and J lost 0; bases outside the gene matches: 4. Here the CDR3 reads CASTRTGLNTEAFF. In DNA, the CDR3 is TGTGCCAGCACTCGGACAGGGTTGAACACTGAAGCTTTCTTT.

This clonotype appeared many times. This sequence joins TRBV20-1 and TRBJ2-3; D might be TRBD2 (7 bases). Deletions cut 6 bases from V and 0 bases from J, with 16 bases between. The germline V gene encodes CDR1 DFQATT and CDR2 SNEGSKA (reference sequence). This CDR3 has 15 residues. DNA for the CDR3: TGCAGTGCCACCTCGGGGGGCCTTAGCACAGATACGCAGTATTTT. Protein: CSATSGGLSTDTQYF.

This clonotype was recorded many times. The rearrangement joins TRBV12-3 or TRBV12-4 to TRBJ1-5; TRBD1 matches 7 bases. V gave up 5 bases and J gave up 0 bases; unmatched junction bases: 28. CDR3 length: 23 residues. CDR3 nucleotide sequence: TGTGCCAGCAGTCTTACCTTTCAATTCACAGGGGCCCTTACTACAATTAGCAATCAGCCCCAGCATTTT. It translates to CASSLTFQFTGALTTISNQPQHF.

This clonotype was recorded many times. V is TRBV7-8 and J is TRBJ1-1, with 7 bases that match TRBD1. The CDR3 spans 13 residues. Per the germline V gene, CDR1 is SGHVS and CDR2 is FQNEAQ. V lost 4 bases, J lost 6 bases, and 5 bases stayed unmatched. CDR3 sequence reads: CASSSGQVSEAFF. The CDR3 bases are TGTGCCAGCAGCTCAGGACAGGTTTCTGAAGCTTTCTTT. Drawing the rest from reference TRBV7-8 and TRBJ1-1, the complete variable domain is GAGVSQSPRYKVAKRGQDVALRCDPISGHVSLFWYQQALGQGPEFLTYFQNEAQLDKSGLPSDRFFAERPEGSVSTLKIQRTQQEDSAVYLCASSSGQVSEAFFGQGTRLTVV.

This clonotype was detected ten times or more. The rearrangement uses TRBV27 and TRBJ2-3; no clear D gene. In germline, CDR1 is MNHEY, CDR2 SMNVEV (reference sequence). CDR3 length: 12 residues. Trimming stripped 5 bases from V and 5 bases from J, with 8 bases between. Here the CDR3 reads CASSQLGDTQYF. CDR3 DNA sequence: TGTGCCAGCAGTCAATTAGGAGATACGCAGTATTTT.

This clonotype has ten or more counts. V and J are TRBV12-3 or TRBV12-4 and TRBJ2-7; D ambiguous. The CDR3 is made up of 14 amino acids. The V end was cut by 3 bases, the J end by 3 bases, with 12 bases between. The CDR3 reads CASSFSGSLYEQYF. The CDR3 region has the DNA TGTGCCAGCAGTTTTTCTGGGTCCCTCTACGAGCAGTACTTC.

A word on this clonotype: The junction departs from the called germline gene at one end, perhaps through a read error. This sequence joins TRBV19 and TRBJ2-1; 10 bases fit TRBD2. The germline gives CDR1 LNHDA, CDR2 SQIVND (reference sequence). The length of the CDR3 is 15 residues. CDR3 coding DNA: TGTACCAGTAGTTCTAAGGTAGCGGGAGGCGATGAGCAGTTCTTC. Translating it yields CTSSSKVAGGDEQFF.

This clonotype was seen many times. V gene TRBV28 combines with J gene TRBJ2-5, with 7 bases aligning to TRBD2. V shed 6 bases and J 5 bases; nucleotides not matched to a gene: 12. The germline V gene has CDR1 MDHEN and CDR2 SYDVKM. The CDR3 has 15 amino acids. The CDR3 region is CASSTVERDSETQYF. The CDR3 region has the DNA TGTGCCAGCAGCACGGTGGAGCGGGACTCGGAGACCCAGTACTTC.

This clonotype was detected ten times or more. The chain uses TRBV7-2 and TRBJ2-7; D unresolved. The CDR3 spans 13 residues. CDR1 and CDR2 from the germline V gene are SGHTA and FQGNSA. Trimming shortened V by 5 bases and J by 4 bases, and 12 bases separated the two germline ends. CDR3 protein: CASSARSGYEQYF. Written as DNA, the CDR3 is TGTGCCAGCAGCGCACGCAGTGGGTACGAGCAGTACTTC.

Ten or more counts support this clonotype. The chain combines TRBV20-1 with TRBJ2-5, with no clear D. V dropped 6 bases and J dropped 1 base, with 15 bases sitting between them. The germline V gene has CDR1 DFQATT and CDR2 SNEGSKA (reference sequence). The CDR3 extends over 14 amino acids. The CDR3 DNA reads TGCAGTGCCCAGGCTGAGGCAGGCCAAGAGACCCAGTACTTC. Translation gives CSAQAEAGQETQYF.

This clonotype was detected ten times or more. J is TRBJ2-3 and V is TRBV7-8, with D possibly matching TRBD2 (6 bases). The V end was cut by 5 bases, the J end by 1 base, with 19 bases between. The CDR3 covers 17 residues. CDR1 is SGHVS, CDR2 FQNEAQ, per germline. The CDR3 is CASSRSTGDRGTDTQYF. The CDR3 nucleotides read TGTGCCAGCAGCCGATCAACGGGAGACAGAGGCACAGATACGCAGTATTTT.

In its sample, this clonotype was seen many times. J is TRBJ2-7 and V is TRBV5-4, with TRBD2 as a possible D gene (6 bases). Germline CDR1 and CDR2: SGHNT and YYREEE (reference sequence). The CDR3 is made up of 15 amino acids. V lost 0 bases to trimming and J lost 3 bases, with 13 bases between them. Written as DNA, the CDR3 is TGTGCCAGCAGCTTGGCCGGAGGGGCGAACTACGAGCAGTACTTC. It encodes CASSLAGGANYEQYF.

This clonotype was observed many times. The J gene is TRBJ2-1, the V gene TRBV10-3, with 7 bases lining up with TRBD2. Germline CDR1 reads ENHRY; CDR2 reads SYGVKD. The junction had 7 bases not matched to a gene; V was cut back by 4 bases and J by 7 bases. This CDR3 is 14 amino acids long. CDR3 residues: CAISATSRVNEQFF. CDR3 nucleotides: TGTGCCATCAGTGCGACTAGCCGCGTTAATGAGCAGTTCTTC.

The sample holds many counts of this clonotype. The chain couples TRBV7-8 to TRBJ2-7, with 7 positions matching TRBD2. Germline CDR1 is SGHVS and CDR2 is FQNEAQ. This CDR3 is built from 15 residues. Trimming removed 3 bases from V and 4 bases from J; junction bases left unmatched: 9. CDR3 sequence: CASSFSGRRGYEQYF. The CDR3 DNA reads as TGTGCCAGCAGCTTCTCCGGGAGGAGGGGATACGAGCAGTACTTC.